These 28 T cell receptor beta chains came from one sample sequenced in a study of cytomegalovirus exposure and HLA in healthy donors. Here immunoSEQ multiplex PCR was the method, and the copy in TCRdb shows in-frame clones only, minus some. Found here are fewer than 200,000 clones, roughly nine tenths of them singletons; the top ten hold less than 3.5%. The sample taken for sequencing was PBMCs. The receptors here all came from a young man in good health and CMV-seropositive.

The chain has TRBV4-1 and TRBJ2-3; 8 bases fit TRBD1. In germline, CDR1 is MGHRA, CDR2 YSYEKL. This CDR3 contains 15 residues. V shed 1 base, J shed 10 bases, and the junction held 10 bases outside the gene matches. This CDR3 reads CASSQVGQGRQSQYF. CDR3 sequence (DNA): TGCGCCAGCAGCCAAGTCGGACAGGGAAGACAGTCGCAGTATTTT.

The chain combines TRBV9 with TRBJ1-1, with 7 bases lining up with TRBD1. V trimming: 7 bases; J trimming: 2 bases; junction bases outside the gene matches: 11. Germline values: CDR1 SGDLS, CDR2 YYNGEE. The CDR3 is 15 residues long. CDR3 loop: CASGDGGTDNTEAFF. CDR3 in DNA: TGTGCCAGCGGGGACGGAGGGACAGACAACACTGAAGCTTTCTTT.

This rearrangement joins TRBV28 to TRBJ2-7, with a tentative D call TRBD2 (6 bases). V was pared by 10 bases and J by 0 bases, with 10 bases between. Per germline, CDR1 MDHEN and CDR2 SYDVKM. This CDR3 region has 12 residues. CDR3 bases: TGTGCCACCCAGGACTACTCCTACGAGCAGTACTTC. This translates into CATQDYSYEQYF.

The chain has TRBV5-1 and TRBJ2-1; 8 bases are shared with TRBD2. The CDR3 covers 13 residues. J was trimmed by 9 bases and V by 7 bases; bases with no gene match: 9. The germline V gene has CDR1 SGHRS and CDR2 YFSETQ. CDR3 in DNA: TGCGCCAGCTCCCAGCGGGAGATCAGTGAGCAGTTCTTC. This translates into CASSQREISEQFF.

J is TRBJ2-1 and V is TRBV27, with TRBD2 identical over 14 bases. The CDR3 is 19 amino acids. The V segment lost 4 bases and the J segment 1 base; nucleotides outside the gene matches: 9. Germline CDR1 reads MNHEY; CDR2 reads SMNVEV (reference sequence). CDR3 protein: CASSSLTSGRGGSYNEQFF. The CDR3 nucleotides are TGTGCCAGCAGTTCGCTGACTAGCGGGAGGGGGGGATCCTACAATGAGCAGTTCTTC.

The rearrangement links TRBV5-6 to TRBJ2-1, with D uncertain. CDR3 length: 12 residues. Germline assignment: CDR1 SGHDT and CDR2 YYEEEE. The V end lost 3 bases, the J end lost 5 bases, and 6 bases lay between the germline ends. The CDR3 DNA follows: TGTGCCAGCAGCTCCTTAAACAATGAGCAGTTCTTC. This translates into CASSSLNNEQFF.

The chain employs TRBV28 and TRBJ2-7; D call uncertain. Trimming shortened V by 5 bases and J by 0 bases, and 14 bases separated the two germline ends. The length of the CDR3 is 15 residues. The germline gives CDR1 MDHEN, CDR2 SYDVKM. The CDR3 DNA is TGTGCCAGCAGTCCACTGAGATTTATCTCCTACGAGCAGTACTTC. Translation: CASSPLRFISYEQYF.

This chain connects TRBV5-1 to TRBJ2-3, with 8 bases matching TRBD2. V lost 2 bases to trimming and J lost 4 bases; unmatched junction nucleotides: 6. Germline V gene data show CDR1 as SGHRS and CDR2 as YFSETQ. This CDR3 contains 15 residues. CDR3 sequence: CASSLQQRESDTQYF. The DNA of the CDR3 is TGCGCCAGCAGCTTACAACAGCGGGAGTCAGATACGCAGTATTTT.

This clone was counted once. The chain has TRBV29-1 and TRBJ2-2; 10 nucleotides line up with TRBD2. CDR3 length equals 15 residues. CDR1 is SQVTM and CDR2 is ANQGSEA in the germline V gene. Losses at the gene ends were 7 bases for V and 2 bases for J; bases not matched to a gene: 7. This chain's CDR3 is CSALAGALNTGELFF. As DNA, the CDR3 is TGCAGCGCTCTAGCGGGAGCCCTTAACACCGGGGAGCTGTTTTTT.

V usage is TRBV19 and J usage is TRBJ2-1; TRBD2 matches 11 bases. The ends lost 6 bases at V and 6 bases at J; junction bases unmatched: 10. Germline-derived CDR1 and CDR2 are LNHDA and SQIVND (reference sequence). The CDR3 contains 16 residues. The CDR3 spells CASRTGGTSGINEQFF. CDR3 nucleotides: TGTGCCAGTAGAACCGGGGGGACTAGCGGCATCAATGAGCAGTTCTTC.

The chain links TRBV9 to TRBJ2-7; 11 bases agree with TRBD2. CDR3 size: 16 residues. From germline, CDR1 is SGDLS and CDR2 YYNGEE. With V trimmed by 0 bases and J by 6 bases, 8 bases remained unmatched. In nucleotides, the CDR3 is TGTGCCAGCAGCGTAGGGTTAGCGGGGGGGCAAGGCGAGCAGTACTTC. This translates into CASSVGLAGGQGEQYF.

V is TRBV4-2 and J is TRBJ1-1; 7 bases line up with TRBD1. Germline V gene lookup returns CDR1 LGHNA and CDR2 YNFKEQ. Trimming removed 3 bases from V and 3 bases from J; junction bases left unmatched: 7. The CDR3 extends over 15 amino acids. The DNA for the CDR3 is TGTGCCAGCAGCCACAGCCAGGGGGGTGACACTGAAGCTTTCTTT. It yields the protein CASSHSQGGDTEAFF.

The V call is TRBV2, the J call TRBJ2-3; TRBD2 agrees at 8 bases. The CDR3 totals 15 residues. Germline CDR1 and CDR2: SNHLY and FYNNEI. The V and J ends lost 6 bases and 2 bases, in that order; junction bases with no gene match: 7. CDR3: CASRPTSGNTDTQYF. CDR3 sequence (DNA): TGTGCCAGCAGGCCCACTAGCGGAAACACAGATACGCAGTATTTT. Combining the CDR3 with reference TRBV2 and TRBJ2-3 gives the whole variable domain EPEVTQTPSHQVTQMGQEVILRCVPISNHLYFYWYRQILGQKVEFLVSFYNNEISEKSEIFDDQFSVERPDGSNFTLKIRSTKLEDSAMYFCASRPTSGNTDTQYFGPGTRLTVL.

V and J are TRBV5-1 and TRBJ1-5; D is unresolved. CDR1 is SGHRS and CDR2 is YFSETQ in the germline V gene. The V and J ends lost 2 bases and 6 bases respectively, with 3 bases between them. The CDR3 contains 11 residues. This CDR3 reads CASSFSQPQHF. The CDR3 nucleotides are TGCGCCAGCAGCTTTAGTCAGCCCCAGCATTTT. The full variable domain, completed using reference TRBV5-1 and TRBJ1-5, is KAGVTQTPRYLIKTRGQQVTLSCSPISGHRSVSWYQQTPGQGLQFLFEYFSETQRNKGNFPGRFSGRQFSNSRSEMNVSTLELGDSALYLCASSFSQPQHFGDGTRLSIL.

The chain uses TRBV9 and TRBJ2-1, with D possibly matching TRBD2 (5 bases). The CDR3 is made up of 15 amino acids. The germline V and J ends were trimmed by 3 bases and 0 bases, with 10 bases remaining between them. Germline V gene sequence: CDR1 SGDLS, CDR2 YYNGEE. The CDR3 loop reads CASSGRSGSYNEQFF. DNA for the CDR3: TGTGCCAGCAGCGGGAGGTCCGGCTCCTACAATGAGCAGTTCTTC.

CDR3 in DNA: TGTGCCAGCAGCCCGGGACAGGGGTTTGTACAGTTCTTC. It is translated as CASSPGQGFVQFF. The rearrangement joins TRBV5-6 to TRBJ2-1; 10 nucleotides match TRBD1. The trim removed 4 bases at V and 13 bases at J, leaving 8 bases unmatched. CDR1 is SGHDT and CDR2 is YYEEEE in the germline V gene. This CDR3 region has 13 residues.

The chain has TRBV9 and TRBJ2-1, with TRBD2 as a possible D gene (6 bases). The CDR3 is 18 amino acids. Germline V gene lookup returns CDR1 SGDLS and CDR2 YYNGEE. V lost 2 bases and J 0 bases, leaving 18 bases between the germline ends. The CDR3 sequence: CASSVDPGTRYSYNEQFF. The CDR3 region has the DNA TGTGCCAGCAGCGTTGATCCCGGGACTCGCTACTCCTACAATGAGCAGTTCTTC.

This chain connects TRBV6-5 to TRBJ1-1; possible D gene TRBD1, 6 bases. This CDR3 comprises 13 residues. Trimming took 2 bases from V and 8 from J, leaving 12 bases between them. Germline CDR1 and CDR2: MNHEY and SVGAGI. CDR3 DNA: TGTGCCAGCAGTTACGCCGCGGGGGGCGAAGCTTTCTTT. This gives the protein CASSYAAGGEAFF.

CDR3 residues: CASRSPWSSGNRTTPTGANVLTF. The CDR3 coding sequence is TGTGCCAGCAGATCCCCTTGGTCTAGCGGGAACCGGACGACCCCTACGGGGGCCAACGTCCTGACTTTC. This chain connects TRBV2 to TRBJ2-6; 9 bases are shared with TRBD2. The CDR3 extends over 23 amino acids. The J segment lost 4 bases and the V segment lost 6 bases, leaving 28 bases of the junction unmatched. Germline CDR1 SNHLY, CDR2 FYNNEI.

The rearrangement links TRBV7-2 to TRBJ2-3, with D perhaps TRBD2 (6 bases). There are 15 residues in the CDR3. Germline V gene data show CDR1 as SGHTA and CDR2 as FQGNSA. The V and J ends lost 0 bases and 1 base respectively, with 8 bases between them. CDR3 loop: CASSLAGGRTDTQYF. CDR3 DNA sequence: TGTGCCAGCAGCTTAGCGGGAGGCCGCACAGATACGCAGTATTTT. The full variable domain, in which reference TRBV7-2 and TRBJ2-3 provide the parts outside the CDR3, is GAGVSQSPSNKVTEKGKDVELRCDPISGHTALYWYRQSLGQGLEFLIYFQGNSAPDKSGLPSDRFSAERTGGSVSTLTIQRTQQEDSAVYLCASSLAGGRTDTQYFGPGTRLTVL.

With regard to this clone: Additional DNA sequences in this sample encode the identical CDR3. CDR3 region: CASSLSDRRTDTQYF. In DNA, the CDR3 is TGTGCCAGCAGTTTATCGGACAGGCGCACAGATACGCAGTATTTT. The V and J genes are TRBV27 and TRBJ2-3; the match to TRBD1 covers 7 bases. The junction had 1 base not matched to a gene; V was cut back by 0 bases and J by 1 base. This CDR3 spans 15 amino acids. Per germline, CDR1 MNHEY and CDR2 SMNVEV (reference sequence).

The V gene is TRBV5-1, the J gene TRBJ2-7; TRBD1 matches at 7 bases. Germline V CDR1 and CDR2: SGHRS, YFSETQ. With 0 bases clipped from V and 2 bases from J, the junction kept 8 bases outside the gene matches. CDR3 size: 16 residues. The CDR3 here is CASSLAGTETTYEQYF. The CDR3 coding sequence is TGCGCCAGCAGCTTGGCCGGGACAGAGACAACCTACGAGCAGTACTTC.

This sequence joins TRBV9 and TRBJ2-7; D possibly corresponds to TRBD2 (5 bases). From germline, CDR1 is SGDLS and CDR2 YYNGEE. V dropped 0 bases and J dropped 7 bases, with 17 bases sitting between them. The CDR3 consists of 15 residues. In DNA, the CDR3 is TGTGCCAGCAGCGTAGCGGCCAACGGGATTTATGAGCAGTACTTC. Amino acid sequence: CASSVAANGIYEQYF.

The V gene is TRBV13, the J gene TRBJ2-7; 11 positions match TRBD1. The CDR3 runs to 14 residues. With V trimmed by 5 bases and J by 5 bases, 5 bases remained unmatched. In germline, CDR1 is PRHDT, CDR2 FYEKMQ (reference sequence). The CDR3 here is CASSRGGQGDEQYF. Here the CDR3 DNA reads TGTGCCAGCAGCCGAGGGGGACAGGGGGACGAGCAGTACTTC.

This chain uses TRBV7-8 with TRBJ2-1, with 9 nucleotides matching TRBD2. The CDR3 is 15 residues long. V lost 2 bases, J lost 7 bases, and 6 bases stayed unmatched. CDR1 is SGHVS, CDR2 FQNEAQ, per germline. CDR3 sequence: CASSLNSGSANEQFF. The CDR3 DNA follows: TGTGCCAGCAGCTTAAATAGCGGGAGCGCAAATGAGCAGTTCTTC. The full variable domain, in which reference TRBV7-8 and TRBJ2-1 provide the parts outside the CDR3, is GAGVSQSPRYKVAKRGQDVALRCDPISGHVSLFWYQQALGQGPEFLTYFQNEAQLDKSGLPSDRFFAERPEGSVSTLKIQRTQQEDSAVYLCASSLNSGSANEQFFGPGTRLTVL.

For the CDR3, the DNA is TGTGCCAGCAGTTACTCGGGACAGGGAAATGAAAAACTGTTTTTT. Translating it yields CASSYSGQGNEKLFF. This sequence joins TRBV6-5 and TRBJ1-4; 9 bases match TRBD1. J lost 5 bases, V lost 0 bases, and 1 base had no gene match. The CDR3 has 15 amino acids. Germline V lookup: CDR1 MNHEY, CDR2 SVGAGI.

This rearrangement joins TRBV11-2 to TRBJ2-3; weak D call: TRBD1 (5 bases). V lost 0 bases, J lost 4 bases, and 14 bases lay in between. CDR1 is SGHAT and CDR2 is FQNNGV in the germline V gene. The CDR3 length is 16 residues. The CDR3 region has the DNA TGTGCCAGCAGCTTAGAGGCAGGGAAGAAAGCAGATACGCAGTATTTT. This codes for CASSLEAGKKADTQYF.

J is TRBJ2-5 and V is TRBV30, with a weak D call TRBD2 (5 bases). The CDR3 has 15 residues. The germline gives CDR1 GTSNPN, CDR2 SVGIG (reference sequence). Between the trimmed V and J ends, which lost 1 base and 5 bases, there was a span of 17 bases. CDR3 sequence reads: CAWSAGLSSSETQYF. Written as DNA, the CDR3 is TGTGCCTGGAGTGCCGGACTTAGCAGTTCGGAGACCCAGTACTTC.